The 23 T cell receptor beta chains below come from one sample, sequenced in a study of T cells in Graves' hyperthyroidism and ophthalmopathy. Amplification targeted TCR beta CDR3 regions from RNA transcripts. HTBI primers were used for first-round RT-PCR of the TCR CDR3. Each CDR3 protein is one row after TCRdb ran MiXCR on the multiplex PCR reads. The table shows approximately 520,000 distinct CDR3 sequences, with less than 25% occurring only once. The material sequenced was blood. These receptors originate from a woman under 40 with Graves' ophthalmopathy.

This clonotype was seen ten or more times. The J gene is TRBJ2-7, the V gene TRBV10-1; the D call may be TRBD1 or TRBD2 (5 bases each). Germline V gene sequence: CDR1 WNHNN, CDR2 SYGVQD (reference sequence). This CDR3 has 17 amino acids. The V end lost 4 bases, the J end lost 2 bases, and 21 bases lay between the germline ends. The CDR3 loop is CASSAARDELNTYEQYF. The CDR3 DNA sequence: TGCGCCAGCAGTGCTGCACGGGACGAACTCAATACCTACGAGCAGTACTTC.

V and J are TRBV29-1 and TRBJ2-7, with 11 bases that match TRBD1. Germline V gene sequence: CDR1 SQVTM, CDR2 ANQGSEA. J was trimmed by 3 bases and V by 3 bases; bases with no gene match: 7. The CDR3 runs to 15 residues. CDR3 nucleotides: TGCAGCGTTGACTCGGGACAGGGGGTCATCTACGAGCAGTACTTC. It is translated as CSVDSGQGVIYEQYF.

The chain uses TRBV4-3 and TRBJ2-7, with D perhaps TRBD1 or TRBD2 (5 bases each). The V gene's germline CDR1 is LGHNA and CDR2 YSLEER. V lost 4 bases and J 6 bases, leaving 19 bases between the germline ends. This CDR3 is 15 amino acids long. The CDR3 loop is CASSLWGPTDSEQYF. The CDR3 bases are TGCGCCAGCAGCCTTTGGGGCCCCACGGACTCCGAGCAGTACTTC.

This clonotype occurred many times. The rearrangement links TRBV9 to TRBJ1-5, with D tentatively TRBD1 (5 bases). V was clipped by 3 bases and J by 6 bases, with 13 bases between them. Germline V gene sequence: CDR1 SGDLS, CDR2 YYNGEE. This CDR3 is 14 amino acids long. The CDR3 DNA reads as TGTGCCAGCAGCGATGGGGGTGTGGGTCAGCCCCAGCATTTT. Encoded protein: CASSDGGVGQPQHF.

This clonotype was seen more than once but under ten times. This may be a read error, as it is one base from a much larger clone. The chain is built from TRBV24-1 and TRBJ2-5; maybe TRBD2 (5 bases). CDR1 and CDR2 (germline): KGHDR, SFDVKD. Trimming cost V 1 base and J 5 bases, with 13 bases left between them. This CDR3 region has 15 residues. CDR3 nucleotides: TGTGCCACCAGTGATTTAAATGCTAGCCAGGAGACCCAGTACTTC. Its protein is CATSDLNASQETQYF.

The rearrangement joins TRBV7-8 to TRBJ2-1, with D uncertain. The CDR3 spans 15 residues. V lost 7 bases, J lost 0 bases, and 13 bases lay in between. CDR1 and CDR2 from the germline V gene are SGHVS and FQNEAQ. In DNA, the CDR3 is TGTGCCAGCACCGATGACTGGAGCTCCTACAATGAGCAGTTCTTC. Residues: CASTDDWSSYNEQFF.

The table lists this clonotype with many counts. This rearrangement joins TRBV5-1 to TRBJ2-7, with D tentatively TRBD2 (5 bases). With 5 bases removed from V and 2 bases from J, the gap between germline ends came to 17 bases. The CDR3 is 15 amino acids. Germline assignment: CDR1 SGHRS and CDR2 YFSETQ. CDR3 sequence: CASSRAGTNAYEQYF. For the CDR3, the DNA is TGCGCCAGCAGTAGGGCGGGCACAAACGCCTACGAGCAGTACTTC.

This chain's CDR3 is CASSFRDRPYGYTF. The DNA of the CDR3 is TGTGCCAGCAGCTTCCGCGACAGGCCTTATGGCTACACCTTC. The chain couples TRBV7-8 to TRBJ1-2; perhaps TRBD1 as D (6 bases). The CDR3 spans 14 residues. In germline, CDR1 is SGHVS, CDR2 FQNEAQ. Trimming shortened V by 3 bases and J by 5 bases, and 13 bases separated the two germline ends.

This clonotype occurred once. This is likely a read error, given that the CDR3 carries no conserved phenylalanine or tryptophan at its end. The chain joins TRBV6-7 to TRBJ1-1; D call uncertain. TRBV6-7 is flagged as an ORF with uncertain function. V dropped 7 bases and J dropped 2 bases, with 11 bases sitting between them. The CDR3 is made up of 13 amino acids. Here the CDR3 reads CASMPWQNTEAFY. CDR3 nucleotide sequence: TGTGCCAGCATGCCCTGGCAAAACACTGAAGCTTTCTAT.

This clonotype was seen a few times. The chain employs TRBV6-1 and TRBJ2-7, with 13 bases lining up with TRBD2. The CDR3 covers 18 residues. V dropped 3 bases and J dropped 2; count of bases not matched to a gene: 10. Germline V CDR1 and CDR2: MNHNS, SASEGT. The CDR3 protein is CASSDPGTSGVWAYEQYF. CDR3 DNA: TGTGCCAGCAGTGATCCCGGGACTAGCGGGGTTTGGGCCTACGAGCAGTACTTC.

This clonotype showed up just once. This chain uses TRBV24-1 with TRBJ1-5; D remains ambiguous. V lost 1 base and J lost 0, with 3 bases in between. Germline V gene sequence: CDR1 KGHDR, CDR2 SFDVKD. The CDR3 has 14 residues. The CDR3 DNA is TGTGCCACCAGTGATTTTTATAGCAATCAGCCCCAGCATTTT. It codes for CATSDFYSNQPQHF.

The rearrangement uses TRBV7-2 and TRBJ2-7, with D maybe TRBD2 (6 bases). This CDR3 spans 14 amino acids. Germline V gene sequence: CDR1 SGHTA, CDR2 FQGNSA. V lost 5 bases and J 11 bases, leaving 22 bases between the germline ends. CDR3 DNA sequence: TGTGCCAGCAGCCCCGTGGGTTGGAGGGGCCAGGAGTACTTC. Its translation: CASSPVGWRGQEYF.

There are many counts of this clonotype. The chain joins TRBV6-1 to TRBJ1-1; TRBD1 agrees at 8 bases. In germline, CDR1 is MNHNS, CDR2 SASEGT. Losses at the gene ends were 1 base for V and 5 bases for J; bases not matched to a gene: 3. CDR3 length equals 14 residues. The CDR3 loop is CASSEGGTGTEAFF. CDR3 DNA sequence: TGTGCCAGCAGTGAAGGGGGGACAGGTACTGAAGCTTTCTTT.

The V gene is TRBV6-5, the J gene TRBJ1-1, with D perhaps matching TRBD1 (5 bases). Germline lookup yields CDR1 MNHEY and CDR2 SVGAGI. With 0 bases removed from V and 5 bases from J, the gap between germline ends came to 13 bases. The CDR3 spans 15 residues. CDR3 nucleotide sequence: TGTGCCAGCAGTTACTCGCGGGCTGGGGGAACTGAAGCTTTCTTT. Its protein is CASSYSRAGGTEAFF.

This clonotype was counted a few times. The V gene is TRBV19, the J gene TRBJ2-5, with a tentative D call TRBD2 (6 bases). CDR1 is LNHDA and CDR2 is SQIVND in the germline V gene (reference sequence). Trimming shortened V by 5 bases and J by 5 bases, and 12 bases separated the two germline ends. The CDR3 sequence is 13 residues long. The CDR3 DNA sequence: TGTGCCAGTAGTGCGGGGAGGTCGGAGACCCAGTACTTC. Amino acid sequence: CASSAGRSETQYF.

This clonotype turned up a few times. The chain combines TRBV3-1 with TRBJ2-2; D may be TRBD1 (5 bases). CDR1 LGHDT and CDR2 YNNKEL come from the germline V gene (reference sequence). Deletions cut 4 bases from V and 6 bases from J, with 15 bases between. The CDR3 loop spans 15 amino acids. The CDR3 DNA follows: TGTGCCAGCAGCCTCTGGGGCCTAGTGTCCGGGGAGCTGTTTTTT. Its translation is CASSLWGLVSGELFF.

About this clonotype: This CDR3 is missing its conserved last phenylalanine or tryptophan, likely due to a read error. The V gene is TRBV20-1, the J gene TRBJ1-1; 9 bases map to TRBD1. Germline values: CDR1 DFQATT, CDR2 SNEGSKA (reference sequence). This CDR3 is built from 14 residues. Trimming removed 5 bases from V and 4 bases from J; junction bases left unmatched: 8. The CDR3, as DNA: TGCAGTGCTTTCCGTTACAGGGGGCTCACTGAAGCTTTCTCT. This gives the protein CSAFRYRGLTEAFS.

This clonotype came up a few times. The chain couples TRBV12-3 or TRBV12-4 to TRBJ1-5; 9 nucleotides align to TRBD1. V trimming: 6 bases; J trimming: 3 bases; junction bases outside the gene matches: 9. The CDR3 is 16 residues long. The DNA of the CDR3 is TGTGCCAGCAGGCCCGGGACAGGGTCTCTCAATCAGCCCCAGCATTTT. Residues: CASRPGTGSLNQPQHF.

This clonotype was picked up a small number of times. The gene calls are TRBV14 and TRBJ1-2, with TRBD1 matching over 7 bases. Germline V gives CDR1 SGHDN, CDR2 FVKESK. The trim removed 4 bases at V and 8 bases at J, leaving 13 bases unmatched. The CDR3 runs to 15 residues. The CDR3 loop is CASSRRAGGVEGYTF. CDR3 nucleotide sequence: TGTGCCAGCAGCCGAAGGGCAGGGGGTGTAGAGGGCTACACCTTC.

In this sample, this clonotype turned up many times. CDR3 nucleotide sequence: TGTGCCAGCAGCCAGGAAAGGTACGAGCAGTACTTC. Translation: CASSQERYEQYF. The genes are TRBV3-1 and TRBJ2-7; D is unresolved. The ends were cut back, 3 bases at V and 4 bases at J, with 7 bases in the middle. This CDR3 spans 12 amino acids. Germline CDR1 LGHDT, CDR2 YNNKEL (reference sequence).

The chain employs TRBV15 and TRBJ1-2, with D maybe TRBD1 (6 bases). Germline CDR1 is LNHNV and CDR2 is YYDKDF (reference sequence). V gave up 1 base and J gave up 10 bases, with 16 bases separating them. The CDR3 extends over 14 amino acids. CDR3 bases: TGTGCCACCAGCAGAGCCGGGACAAAGGTGGACTACACCTTC. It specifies CATSRAGTKVDYTF.

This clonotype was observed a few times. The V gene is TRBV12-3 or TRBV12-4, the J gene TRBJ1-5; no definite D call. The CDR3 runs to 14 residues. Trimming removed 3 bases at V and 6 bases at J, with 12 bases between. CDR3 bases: TGTGCCAGCAGTTTCACGGGGTTCGGTCAGCCCCAGCATTTT. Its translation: CASSFTGFGQPQHF.

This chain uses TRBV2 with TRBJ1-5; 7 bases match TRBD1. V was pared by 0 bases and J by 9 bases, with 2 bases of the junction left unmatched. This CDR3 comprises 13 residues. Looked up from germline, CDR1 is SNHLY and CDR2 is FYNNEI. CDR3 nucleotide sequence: TGTGCCAGCAGTGAAGCGCAGGGGGGGCCCCAGCATTTT. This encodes CASSEAQGGPQHF.